This T cell receptor (beta chain) was observed in a study of blood T cell repertoires in COVID-19. Study context: COVID-19 samples from acute and convalescent phases originated in the United States, Italy and Spain. PBMCs, B-cell-depleted T cells, or T cells provided the cDNA or gDNA that made up the material.

Per the original methods: Using reference gene primer amplification, nucleated cell counts were estimated. Produced via immunoSEQ multiplex PCR; TCRdb's table is partial and in-frame only. V, J and clone size are taken as reported in that table, and D and trimming were inferred from the DNA itself. The sample records a few hundred thousand clones, about 87% being singletons. The J segment lost 7 bases and the V segment lost 4 bases, leaving 7 bases of the junction unmatched. Germline values: CDR1 SGHTA, CDR2 FQGNSA. The CDR3 sequence is 16 residues long. J is TRBJ2-2 and V is TRBV7-2, with 12 bases aligning to TRBD2. The sequence derives from a woman aged 35 to 49 with acute COVID-19. Sequenced sample: PBMCs or T cells enriched from blood (not recorded which). The CDR3 loop reads CASSSLAGGPSGELFF. The CDR3 DNA follows: TGTGCCAGCAGCTCTCTAGCGGGAGGGCCAAGCGGGGAGCTGTTTTTT.